The T cell receptor beta chain described here comes from a study of T cells in Graves' hyperthyroidism and ophthalmopathy. Study outcomes and limitations: Model output signaled ophthalmopathy a median 6.5 months ahead of onset. Most thyroid-expanded clonotypes above 0.001 were also found in blood.

The CDR3 is 15 amino acids. Germline-derived CDR1 and CDR2 are DFQATT and SNEGSKA (reference sequence). Trimming stripped 5 bases from V and 4 bases from J, with 18 bases between. Amplification of TCR beta CDR3 regions used RNA as the template. First-round RT-PCR with HTBI primers amplified the TCR CDR3 region. TCRdb redid the calling of the multiplex PCR reads with MiXCR, one entry per CDR3 protein. The sample carries approximately 640,000 distinct CDR3 sequences, 45% recorded once. To note about this clonotype: The antigen is undetermined.

Investigators excluded patients with uncontrolled infection, other autoimmune disease, pregnancy or lactation. The chain couples TRBV20-1 to TRBJ1-5, with a weak D call TRBD1 (5 bases). The clonotype was recovered from an adult man with Graves' disease, either hyperthyroidism or ophthalmopathy (not recorded which). The sample consisted of peripheral blood or thyroid tissue (not recorded which). CDR3 loop: CSALDSSGRNQPQHF. CDR3 coding DNA: TGCAGTGCTTTAGACAGTTCTGGAAGGAATCAGCCCCAGCATTTT.